The T cell receptor beta chain under discussion was sequenced for a study of T cells in Graves' hyperthyroidism and ophthalmopathy. This clonotype was counted many times. In making diagnoses, clinical symptoms, serum thyroxine and TRAb, thyroid ultrasound and orbital computed tomography were all used. Germline CDR1 is SNHLY and CDR2 is FYNNEI. V lost 8 bases to trimming and J lost 6 bases; unmatched junction nucleotides: 19. This CDR3 has 17 residues. The TCR beta CDR3 regions underwent amplification using RNA transcripts as the source. Using the HTBI primer set, a first-round RT-PCR was run on the TCR CDR3. Each CDR3 protein is one row after TCRdb ran MiXCR on the multiplex PCR reads. The table has a few hundred thousand distinct CDR3 sequences, approximately 14% seen once.

This clonotype was obtained from a woman between 18 and 29 years old with Graves' hyperthyroidism. J is TRBJ1-2 and V is TRBV2, with TRBD1 matching 9 bases. Material for sequencing was blood. CDR3 protein: CASPGTGRVRGSDGYTF. CDR3 in DNA: TGTGCCAGCCCCGGGACAGGGAGAGTCCGAGGATCGGATGGCTACACCTTC.